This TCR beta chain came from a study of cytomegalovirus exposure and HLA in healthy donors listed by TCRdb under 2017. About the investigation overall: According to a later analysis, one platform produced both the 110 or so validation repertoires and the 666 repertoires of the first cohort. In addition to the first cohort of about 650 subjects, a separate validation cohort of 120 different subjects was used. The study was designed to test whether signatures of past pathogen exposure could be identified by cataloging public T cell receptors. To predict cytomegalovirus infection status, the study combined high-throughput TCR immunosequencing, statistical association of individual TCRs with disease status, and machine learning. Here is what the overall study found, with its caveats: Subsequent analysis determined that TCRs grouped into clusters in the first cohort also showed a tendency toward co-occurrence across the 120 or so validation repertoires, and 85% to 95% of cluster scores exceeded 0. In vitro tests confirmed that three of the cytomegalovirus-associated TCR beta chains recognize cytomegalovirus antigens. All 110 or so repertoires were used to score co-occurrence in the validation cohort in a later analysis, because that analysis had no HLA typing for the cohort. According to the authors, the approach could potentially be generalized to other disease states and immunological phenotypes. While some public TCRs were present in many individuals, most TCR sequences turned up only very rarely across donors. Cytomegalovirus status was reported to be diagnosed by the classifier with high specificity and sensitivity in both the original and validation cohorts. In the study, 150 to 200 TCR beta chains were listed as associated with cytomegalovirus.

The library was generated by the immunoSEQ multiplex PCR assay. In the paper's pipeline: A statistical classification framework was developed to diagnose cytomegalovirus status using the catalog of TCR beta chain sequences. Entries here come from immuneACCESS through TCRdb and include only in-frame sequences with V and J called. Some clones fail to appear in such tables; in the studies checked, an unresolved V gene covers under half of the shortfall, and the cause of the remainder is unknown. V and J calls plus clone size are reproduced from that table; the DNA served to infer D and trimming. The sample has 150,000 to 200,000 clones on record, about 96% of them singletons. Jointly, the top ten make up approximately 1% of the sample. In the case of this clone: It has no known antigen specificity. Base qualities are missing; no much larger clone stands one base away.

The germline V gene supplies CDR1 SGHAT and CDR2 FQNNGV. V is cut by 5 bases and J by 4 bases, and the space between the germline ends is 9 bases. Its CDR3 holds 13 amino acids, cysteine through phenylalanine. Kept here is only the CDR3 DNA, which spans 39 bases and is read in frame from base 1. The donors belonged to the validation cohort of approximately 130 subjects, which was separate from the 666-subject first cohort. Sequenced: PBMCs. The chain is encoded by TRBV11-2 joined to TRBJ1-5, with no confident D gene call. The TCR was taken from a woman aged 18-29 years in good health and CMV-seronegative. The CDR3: CASSPGGNQPQHF. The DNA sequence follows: TGTGCCAGCAGCCCGGGAGGTAATCAGCCCCAGCATTTT.